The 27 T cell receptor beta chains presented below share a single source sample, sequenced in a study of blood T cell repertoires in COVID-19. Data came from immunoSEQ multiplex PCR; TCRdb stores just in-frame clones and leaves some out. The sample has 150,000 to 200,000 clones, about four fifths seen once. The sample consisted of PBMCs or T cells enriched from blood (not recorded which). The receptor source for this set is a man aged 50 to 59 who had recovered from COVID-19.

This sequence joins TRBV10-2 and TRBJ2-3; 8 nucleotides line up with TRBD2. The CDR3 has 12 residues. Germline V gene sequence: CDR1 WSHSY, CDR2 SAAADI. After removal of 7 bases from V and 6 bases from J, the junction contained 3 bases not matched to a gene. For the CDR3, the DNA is TGCGCCAGCAAGGCTAGCGGGGATACGCAGTATTTT. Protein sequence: CASKASGDTQYF.

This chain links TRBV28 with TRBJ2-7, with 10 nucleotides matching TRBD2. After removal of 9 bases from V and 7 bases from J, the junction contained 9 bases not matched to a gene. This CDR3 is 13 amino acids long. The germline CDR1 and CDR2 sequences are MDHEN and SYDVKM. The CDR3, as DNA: TGTGCCAGTCAAGGACTAGCGGTAGGGGAGCAGTACTTC. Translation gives CASQGLAVGEQYF.

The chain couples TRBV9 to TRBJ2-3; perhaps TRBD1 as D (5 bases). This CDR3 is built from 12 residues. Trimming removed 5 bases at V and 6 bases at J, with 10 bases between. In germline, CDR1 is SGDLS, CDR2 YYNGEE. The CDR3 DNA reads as TGTGCCAGCAGTGTCCAGGGTGATACGCAGTATTTT. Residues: CASSVQGDTQYF.

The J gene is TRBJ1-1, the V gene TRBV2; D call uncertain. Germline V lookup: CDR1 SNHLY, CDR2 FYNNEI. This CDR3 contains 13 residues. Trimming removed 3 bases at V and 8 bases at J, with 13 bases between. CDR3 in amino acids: CASSDLYLAEAFF. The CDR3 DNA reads TGTGCCAGCAGTGACTTGTATTTGGCCGAAGCTTTCTTT.

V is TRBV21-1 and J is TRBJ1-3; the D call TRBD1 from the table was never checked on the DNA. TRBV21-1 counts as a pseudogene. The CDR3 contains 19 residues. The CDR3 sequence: CASSGPGQGDGLEVDTIYF. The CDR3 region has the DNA TGTGCCAGCAGCGGTCCGGGACAGGGGGACGGACTTGAGGTAGACACCATATATTTT.

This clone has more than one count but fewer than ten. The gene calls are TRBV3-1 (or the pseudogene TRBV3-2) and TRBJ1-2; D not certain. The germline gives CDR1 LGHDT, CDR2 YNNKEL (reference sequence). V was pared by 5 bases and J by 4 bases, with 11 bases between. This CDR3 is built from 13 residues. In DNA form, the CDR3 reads TGTGCCAGCAGCTATCGAGATTTCTATGGCTACACCTTC. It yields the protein CASSYRDFYGYTF.

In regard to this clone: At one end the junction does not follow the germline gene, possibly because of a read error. CDR3: CASSPFGTSTDTQYF. CDR3 nucleotide sequence: TGTGCCAGCAGCCCTTTCGGGACTAGCACCGATACGCAGTATTTT. The V gene is TRBV7-2, the J gene TRBJ2-3, with 9 positions matching TRBD2. Germline CDR1 is SGHTA and CDR2 is FQGNSA. The CDR3 covers 15 residues.

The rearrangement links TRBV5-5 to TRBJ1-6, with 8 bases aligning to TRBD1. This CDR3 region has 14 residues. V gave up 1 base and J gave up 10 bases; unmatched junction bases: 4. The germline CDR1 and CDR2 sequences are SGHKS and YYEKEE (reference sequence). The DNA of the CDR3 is TGTGCCAGCAGCTTGAGGGACAGGAGCTCACCCCTCCACTTT. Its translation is CASSLRDRSSPLHF. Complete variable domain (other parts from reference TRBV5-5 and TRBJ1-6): DAGVTQSPTHLIKTRGQQVTLRCSPISGHKSVSWYQQVLGQGPQFIFQYYEKEERGRGNFPDRFSARQFPNYSSELNVNALLLGDSALYLCASSLRDRSSPLHFGNGTRLTVT.

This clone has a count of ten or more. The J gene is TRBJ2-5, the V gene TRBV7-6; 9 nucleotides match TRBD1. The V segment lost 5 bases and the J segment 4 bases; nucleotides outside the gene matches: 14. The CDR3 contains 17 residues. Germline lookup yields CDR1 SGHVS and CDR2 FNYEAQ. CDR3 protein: CASSPPPWDRALETQYF. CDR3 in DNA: TGTGCCAGCAGCCCGCCCCCGTGGGACAGGGCCTTAGAGACCCAGTACTTC.

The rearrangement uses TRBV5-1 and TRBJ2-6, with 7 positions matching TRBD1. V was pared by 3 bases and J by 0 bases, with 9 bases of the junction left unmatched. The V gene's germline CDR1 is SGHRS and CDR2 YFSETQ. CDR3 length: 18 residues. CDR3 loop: CASSSGQAAHSGANVLTF. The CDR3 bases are TGCGCCAGCAGCTCCGGACAGGCCGCCCACTCTGGGGCCAACGTCCTGACTTTC. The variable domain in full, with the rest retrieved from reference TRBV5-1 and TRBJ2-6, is KAGVTQTPRYLIKTRGQQVTLSCSPISGHRSVSWYQQTPGQGLQFLFEYFSETQRNKGNFPGRFSGRQFSNSRSEMNVSTLELGDSALYLCASSSGQAAHSGANVLTFGAGSRLTVL.

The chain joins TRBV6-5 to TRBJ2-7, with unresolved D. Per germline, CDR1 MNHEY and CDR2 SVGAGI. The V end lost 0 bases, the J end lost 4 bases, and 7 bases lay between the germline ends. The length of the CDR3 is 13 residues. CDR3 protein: CASSYSGRYEQYF. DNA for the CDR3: TGTGCCAGCAGTTACTCTGGGCGATACGAGCAGTACTTC.

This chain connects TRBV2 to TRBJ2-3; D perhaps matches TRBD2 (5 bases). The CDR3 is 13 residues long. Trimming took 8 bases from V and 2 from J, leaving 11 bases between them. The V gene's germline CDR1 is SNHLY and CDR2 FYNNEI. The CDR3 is CASRTGSTDTQYF. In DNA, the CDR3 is TGTGCCAGCCGGACTGGATCCACAGATACGCAGTATTTT.

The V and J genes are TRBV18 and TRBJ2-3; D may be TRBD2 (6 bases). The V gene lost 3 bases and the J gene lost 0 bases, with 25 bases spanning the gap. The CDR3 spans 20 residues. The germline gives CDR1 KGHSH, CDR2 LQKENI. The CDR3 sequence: CASSPLYPGLRKGSTDTQYF. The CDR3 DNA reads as TGTGCCAGCTCACCGTTATATCCGGGACTGCGGAAGGGAAGCACAGATACGCAGTATTTT. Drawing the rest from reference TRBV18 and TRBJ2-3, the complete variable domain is NAGVMQNPRHLVRRRGQEARLRCSPMKGHSHVYWYRQLPEEGLKFMVYLQKENIIDESGMPKERFSAEFPKEGPSILRIQQVVRGDSAAYFCASSPLYPGLRKGSTDTQYFGPGTRLTVL.

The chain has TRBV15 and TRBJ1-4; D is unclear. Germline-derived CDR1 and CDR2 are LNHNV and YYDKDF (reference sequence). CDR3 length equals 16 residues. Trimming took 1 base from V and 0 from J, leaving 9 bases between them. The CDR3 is CATSRAIRATNEKLFF. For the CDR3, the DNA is TGTGCCACCAGCAGAGCGATCCGGGCAACTAATGAAAAACTGTTTTTT.

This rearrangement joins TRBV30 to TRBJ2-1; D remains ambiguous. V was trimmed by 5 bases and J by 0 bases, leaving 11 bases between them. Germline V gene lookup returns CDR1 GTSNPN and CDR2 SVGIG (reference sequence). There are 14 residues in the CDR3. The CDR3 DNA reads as TGTGCCTGGGACGTATCGAGCTCCTACAATGAGCAGTTCTTC. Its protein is CAWDVSSSYNEQFF.

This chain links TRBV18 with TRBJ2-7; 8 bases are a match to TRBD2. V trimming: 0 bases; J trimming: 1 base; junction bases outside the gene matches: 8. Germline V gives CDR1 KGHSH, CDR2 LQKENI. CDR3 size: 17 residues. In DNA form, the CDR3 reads TGTGCCAGCTCACCACCCCTATTAGCGGGGCTATCCTACGAGCAGTACTTC. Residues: CASSPPLLAGLSYEQYF.

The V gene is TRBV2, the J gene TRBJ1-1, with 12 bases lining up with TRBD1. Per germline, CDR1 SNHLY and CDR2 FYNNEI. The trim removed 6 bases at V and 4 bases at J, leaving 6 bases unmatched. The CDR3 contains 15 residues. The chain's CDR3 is CASSGTGGRGTEAFF. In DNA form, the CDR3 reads TGTGCCAGCAGCGGGACAGGGGGCCGGGGCACTGAAGCTTTCTTT.

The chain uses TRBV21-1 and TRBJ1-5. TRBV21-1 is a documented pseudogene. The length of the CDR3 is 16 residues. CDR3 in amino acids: CASSKAPGYSNQPQHF. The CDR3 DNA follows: TGTGCCAGCAGCAAGGCCCCGGGATATAGCAATCAGCCCCAGCATTTT.

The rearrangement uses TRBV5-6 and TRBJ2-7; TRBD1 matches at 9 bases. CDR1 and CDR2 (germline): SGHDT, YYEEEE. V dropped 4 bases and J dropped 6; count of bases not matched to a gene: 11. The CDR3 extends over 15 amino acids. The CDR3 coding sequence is TGTGCCAGCAGCCTCGGGACAGGGAAAAGCCTCGAGCAGTACTTC. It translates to CASSLGTGKSLEQYF.

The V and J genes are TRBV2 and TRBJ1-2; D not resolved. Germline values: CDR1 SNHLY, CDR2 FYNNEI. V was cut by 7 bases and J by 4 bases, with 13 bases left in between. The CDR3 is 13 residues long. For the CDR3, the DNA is TGTGCCAGCAATTTACTCTCGGGCTATGGCTACACCTTC. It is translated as CASNLLSGYGYTF.

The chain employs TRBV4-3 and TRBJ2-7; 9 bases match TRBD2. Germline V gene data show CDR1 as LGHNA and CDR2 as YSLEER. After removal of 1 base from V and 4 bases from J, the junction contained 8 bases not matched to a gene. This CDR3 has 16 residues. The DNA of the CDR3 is TGCGCCAGCAGCCAAGGGTTAGCGGGGGAGGGGTACGAGCAGTACTTC. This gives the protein CASSQGLAGEGYEQYF.

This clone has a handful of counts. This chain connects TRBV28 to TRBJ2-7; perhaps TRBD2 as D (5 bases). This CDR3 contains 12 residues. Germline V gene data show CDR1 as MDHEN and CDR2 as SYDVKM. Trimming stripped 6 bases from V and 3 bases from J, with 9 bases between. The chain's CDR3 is CASRDSGYEQYF. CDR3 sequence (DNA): TGTGCCAGCAGGGACTCCGGCTACGAGCAGTACTTC.

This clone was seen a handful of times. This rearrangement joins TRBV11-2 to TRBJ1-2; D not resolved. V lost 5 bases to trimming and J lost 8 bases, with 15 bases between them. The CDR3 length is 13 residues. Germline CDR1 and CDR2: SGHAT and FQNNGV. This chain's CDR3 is CASSQSVAGGYTF. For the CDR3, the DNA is TGTGCCAGCAGCCAGAGTGTAGCCGGGGGCTACACCTTC.

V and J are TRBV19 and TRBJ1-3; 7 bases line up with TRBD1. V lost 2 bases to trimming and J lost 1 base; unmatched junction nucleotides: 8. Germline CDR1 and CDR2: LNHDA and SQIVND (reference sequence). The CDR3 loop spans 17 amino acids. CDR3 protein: CASSIQIQGTSGNTIYF. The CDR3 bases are TGTGCCAGTAGTATACAAATACAGGGGACTTCTGGAAACACCATATATTTT.

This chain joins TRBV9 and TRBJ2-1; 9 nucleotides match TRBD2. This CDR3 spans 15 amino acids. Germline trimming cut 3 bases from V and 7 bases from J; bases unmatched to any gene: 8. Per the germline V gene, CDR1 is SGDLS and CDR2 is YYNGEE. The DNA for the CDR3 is TGTGCCAGCAGCGCTTCGGCGGGGGGGATTAATGAGCAGTTCTTC. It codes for CASSASAGGINEQFF.

The CDR3 protein is CASNLGPVRNEQYF. CDR3 DNA sequence: TGTGCCAGCAACCTTGGGCCGGTTCGGAACGAGCAGTACTTC. The chain is built from TRBV21-1 and TRBJ2-7; TRBD1, the table's D call, lacks a check against the DNA. TRBV21-1 is listed as a pseudogene. The CDR3 sequence is 14 residues long.

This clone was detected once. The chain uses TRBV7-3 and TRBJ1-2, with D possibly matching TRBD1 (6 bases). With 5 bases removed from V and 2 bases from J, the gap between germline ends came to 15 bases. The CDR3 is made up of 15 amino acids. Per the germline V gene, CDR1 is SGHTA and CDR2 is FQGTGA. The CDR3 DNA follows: TGTGCCAGCAGCCCCAGGGGTGGGACCAACTATGGCTACACCTTC. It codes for CASSPRGGTNYGYTF.